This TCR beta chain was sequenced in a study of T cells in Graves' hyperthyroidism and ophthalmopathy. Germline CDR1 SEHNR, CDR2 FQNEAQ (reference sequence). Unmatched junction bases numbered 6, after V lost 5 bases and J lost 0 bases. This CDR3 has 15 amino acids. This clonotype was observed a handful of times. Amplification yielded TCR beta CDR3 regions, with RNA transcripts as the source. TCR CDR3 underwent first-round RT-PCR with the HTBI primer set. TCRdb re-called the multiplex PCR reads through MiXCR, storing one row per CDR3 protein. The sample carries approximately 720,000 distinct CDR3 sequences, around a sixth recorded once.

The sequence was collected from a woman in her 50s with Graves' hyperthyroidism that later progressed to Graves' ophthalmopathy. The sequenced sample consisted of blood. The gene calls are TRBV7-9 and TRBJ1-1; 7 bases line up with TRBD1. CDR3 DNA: TGTGCCAGCAGCGACAGACAGGGTCTGAACACTGAAGCTTTCTTT. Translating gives CASSDRQGLNTEAFF.